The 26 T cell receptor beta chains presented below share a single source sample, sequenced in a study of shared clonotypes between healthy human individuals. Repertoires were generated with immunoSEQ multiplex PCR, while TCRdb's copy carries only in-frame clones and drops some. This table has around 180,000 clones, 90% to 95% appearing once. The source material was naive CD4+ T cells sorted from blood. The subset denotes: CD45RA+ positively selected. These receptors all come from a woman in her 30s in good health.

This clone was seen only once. CDR3 in amino acids: CASSIARVLTRSYNEQFF. The CDR3 bases are TGTGCCAGTAGTATAGCTCGTGTCTTGACTAGGAGCTACAATGAGCAGTTCTTC. The chain carries TRBV19 and TRBJ2-1; D perhaps matches TRBD2 (6 bases). This CDR3 comprises 18 residues. Germline CDR1 and CDR2: LNHDA and SQIVND (reference sequence). Trimming stripped 1 base from V and 3 bases from J, with 19 bases between.

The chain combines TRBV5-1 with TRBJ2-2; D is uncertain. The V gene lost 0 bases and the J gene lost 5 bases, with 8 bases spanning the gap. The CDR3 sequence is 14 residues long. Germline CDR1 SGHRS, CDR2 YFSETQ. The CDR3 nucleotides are TGCGCCAGCAGCTTGGTCTCGGAGACCGGGGAGCTGTTTTTT. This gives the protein CASSLVSETGELFF.

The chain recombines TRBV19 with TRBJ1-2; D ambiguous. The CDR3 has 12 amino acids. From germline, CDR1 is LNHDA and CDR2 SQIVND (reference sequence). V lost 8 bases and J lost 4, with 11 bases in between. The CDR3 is CASRGEGYGYTF. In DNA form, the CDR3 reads TGTGCCAGTCGCGGGGAAGGCTATGGCTACACCTTC.

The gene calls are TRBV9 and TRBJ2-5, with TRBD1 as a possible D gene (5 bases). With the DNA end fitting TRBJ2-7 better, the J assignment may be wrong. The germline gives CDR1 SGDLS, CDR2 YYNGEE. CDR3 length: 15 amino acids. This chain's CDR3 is CASSVGWARVNEQYF. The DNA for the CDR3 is TGTGCCAGCAGCGTAGGGTGGGCCAGGGTGAACGAGCAGTACTTC.

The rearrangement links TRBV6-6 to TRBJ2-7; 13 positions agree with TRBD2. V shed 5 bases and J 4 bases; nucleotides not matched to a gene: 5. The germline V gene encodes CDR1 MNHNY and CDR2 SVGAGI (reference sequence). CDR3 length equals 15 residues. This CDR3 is CASSTGLAGSYEQYF. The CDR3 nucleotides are TGTGCCAGCAGTACGGGACTAGCGGGATCGTACGAGCAGTACTTC.

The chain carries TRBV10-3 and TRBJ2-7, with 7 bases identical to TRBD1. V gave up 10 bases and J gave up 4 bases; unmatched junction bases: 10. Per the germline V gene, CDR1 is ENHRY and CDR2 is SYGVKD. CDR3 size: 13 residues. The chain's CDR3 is CANPGQRVYEQYF. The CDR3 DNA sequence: TGTGCCAACCCGGGACAGAGGGTTTACGAGCAGTACTTC.

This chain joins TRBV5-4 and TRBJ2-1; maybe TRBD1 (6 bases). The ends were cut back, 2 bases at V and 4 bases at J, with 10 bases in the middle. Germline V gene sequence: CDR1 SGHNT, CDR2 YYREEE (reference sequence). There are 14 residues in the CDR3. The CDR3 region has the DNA TGTGCCAGCAGCTTAGGGGGAGATTACAATGAGCAGTTCTTC. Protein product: CASSLGGDYNEQFF.

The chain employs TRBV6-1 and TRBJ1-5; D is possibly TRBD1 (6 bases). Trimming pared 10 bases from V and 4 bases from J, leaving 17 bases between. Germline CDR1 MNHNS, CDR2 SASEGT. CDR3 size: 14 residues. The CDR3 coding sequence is TGTGCCACCTCTCCCGGGACACCGAATCAGCCCCAGCATTTT. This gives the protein CATSPGTPNQPQHF.

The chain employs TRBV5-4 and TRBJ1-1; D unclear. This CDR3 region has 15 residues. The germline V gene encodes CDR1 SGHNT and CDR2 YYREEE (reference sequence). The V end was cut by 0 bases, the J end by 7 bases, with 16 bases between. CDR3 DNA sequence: TGTGCCAGCAGCTTGGGCCAGCCCCCGCTGGGTGAAGCTTTCTTT. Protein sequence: CASSLGQPPLGEAFF.

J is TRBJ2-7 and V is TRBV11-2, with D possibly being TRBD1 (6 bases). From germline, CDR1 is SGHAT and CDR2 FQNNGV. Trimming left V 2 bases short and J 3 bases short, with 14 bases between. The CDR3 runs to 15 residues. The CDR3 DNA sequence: TGTGCCAGCAGCTTATTCCGGACAGCCCGCTACGAGCAGTACTTC. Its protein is CASSLFRTARYEQYF.

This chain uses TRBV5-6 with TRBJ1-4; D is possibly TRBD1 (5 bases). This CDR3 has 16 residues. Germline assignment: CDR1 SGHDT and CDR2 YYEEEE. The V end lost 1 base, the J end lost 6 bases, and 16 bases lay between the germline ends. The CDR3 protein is CASSLFGIGQDEKLFF. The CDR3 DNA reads TGTGCCAGCAGCTTGTTTGGGATAGGACAAGATGAAAAACTGTTTTTT.

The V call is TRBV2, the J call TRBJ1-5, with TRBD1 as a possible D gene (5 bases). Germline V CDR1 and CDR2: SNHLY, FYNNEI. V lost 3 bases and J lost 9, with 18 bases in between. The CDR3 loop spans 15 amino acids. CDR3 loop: CASSDADGGSRPQHF. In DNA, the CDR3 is TGTGCCAGCAGTGATGCTGATGGGGGGTCGAGGCCCCAGCATTTT. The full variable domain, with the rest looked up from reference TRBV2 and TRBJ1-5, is EPEVTQTPSHQVTQMGQEVILRCVPISNHLYFYWYRQILGQKVEFLVSFYNNEISEKSEIFDDQFSVERPDGSNFTLKIRSTKLEDSAMYFCASSDADGGSRPQHFGDGTRLSIL.

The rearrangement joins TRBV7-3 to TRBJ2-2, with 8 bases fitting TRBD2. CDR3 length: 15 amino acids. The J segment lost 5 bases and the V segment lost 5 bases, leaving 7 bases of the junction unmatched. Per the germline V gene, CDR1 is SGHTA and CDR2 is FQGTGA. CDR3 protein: CASSPIPGGTGELFF. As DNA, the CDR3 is TGTGCCAGCAGCCCAATCCCGGGAGGGACCGGGGAGCTGTTTTTT.

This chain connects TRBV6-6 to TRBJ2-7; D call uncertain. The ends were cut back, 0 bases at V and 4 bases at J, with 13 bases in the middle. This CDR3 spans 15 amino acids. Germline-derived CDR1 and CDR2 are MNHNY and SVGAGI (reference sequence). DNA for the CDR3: TGTGCCAGCAGTTACTCACCCCGCGATTCTTACGAGCAGTACTTC. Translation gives CASSYSPRDSYEQYF.

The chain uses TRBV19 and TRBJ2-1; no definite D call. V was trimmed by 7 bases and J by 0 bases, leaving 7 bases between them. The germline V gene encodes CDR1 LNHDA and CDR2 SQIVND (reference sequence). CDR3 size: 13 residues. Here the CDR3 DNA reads TGTGCCAGTATTGGGCCCTCCTACAATGAGCAGTTCTTC. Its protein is CASIGPSYNEQFF.

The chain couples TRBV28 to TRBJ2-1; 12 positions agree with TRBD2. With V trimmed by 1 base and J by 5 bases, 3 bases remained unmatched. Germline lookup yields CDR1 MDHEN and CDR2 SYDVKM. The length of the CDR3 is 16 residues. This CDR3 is CASSLLWTSGNNEQFF. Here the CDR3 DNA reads TGTGCCAGCAGTTTATTGTGGACTAGCGGGAACAATGAGCAGTTCTTC.

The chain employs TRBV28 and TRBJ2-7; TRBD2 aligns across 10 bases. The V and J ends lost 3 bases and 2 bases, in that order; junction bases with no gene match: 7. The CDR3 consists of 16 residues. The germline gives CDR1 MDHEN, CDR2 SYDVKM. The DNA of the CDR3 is TGTGCCAGCAGTTTGCAATCTAGCGGGAGAACCTACGAGCAGTACTTC. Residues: CASSLQSSGRTYEQYF.

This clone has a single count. CDR3 DNA sequence: TGCGCCAGCAGCCAAGATTGGGGGGTCAGAGCCTATCAAGAGACCCAGTACTTC. Protein sequence: CASSQDWGVRAYQETQYF. The chain is built from TRBV4-1 and TRBJ2-5; D possibly corresponds to TRBD2 (6 bases). V was clipped by 0 bases and J by 2 bases, with 19 bases between them. Germline V gene data show CDR1 as MGHRA and CDR2 as YSYEKL. This CDR3 has 18 amino acids.

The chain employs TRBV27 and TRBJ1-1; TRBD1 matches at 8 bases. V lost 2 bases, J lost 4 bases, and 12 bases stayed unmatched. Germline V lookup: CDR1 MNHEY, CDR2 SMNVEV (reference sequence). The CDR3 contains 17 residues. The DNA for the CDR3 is TGTGCCAGCAGTTTAATAACAGGGGGTTTCGTCGGCACTGAAGCTTTCTTT. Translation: CASSLITGGFVGTEAFF.

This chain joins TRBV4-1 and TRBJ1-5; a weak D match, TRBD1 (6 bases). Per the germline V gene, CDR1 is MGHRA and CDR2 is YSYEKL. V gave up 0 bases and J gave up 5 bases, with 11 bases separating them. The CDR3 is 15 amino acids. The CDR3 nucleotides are TGCGCCAGCAGCCAAGACGACAGGCATGATCAGCCCCAGCATTTT. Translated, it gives CASSQDDRHDQPQHF.

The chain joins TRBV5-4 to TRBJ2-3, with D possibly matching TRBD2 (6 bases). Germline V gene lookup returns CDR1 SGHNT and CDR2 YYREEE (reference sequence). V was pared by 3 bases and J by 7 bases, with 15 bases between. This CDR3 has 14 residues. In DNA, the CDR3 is TGTGCCAGCAGCTCTCGGGACTTCCTGTATACGCAGTATTTT. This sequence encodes CASSSRDFLYTQYF.

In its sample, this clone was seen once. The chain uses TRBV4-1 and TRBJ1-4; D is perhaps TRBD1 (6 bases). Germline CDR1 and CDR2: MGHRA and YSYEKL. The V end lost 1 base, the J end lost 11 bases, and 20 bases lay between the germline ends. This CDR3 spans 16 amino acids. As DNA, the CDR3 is TGCGCCAGCAGCCAAGTTTTGGGGGGCGTTTTGGGGAAACTGTTTTTT. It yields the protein CASSQVLGGVLGKLFF.

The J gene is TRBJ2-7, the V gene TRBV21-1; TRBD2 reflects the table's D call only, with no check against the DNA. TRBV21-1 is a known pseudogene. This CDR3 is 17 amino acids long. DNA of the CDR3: TGTGCCAGCAGCATGGAGAGTAAGGGTACTAGCGGGAACGAGCAGTACTTC. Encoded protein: CASSMESKGTSGNEQYF.

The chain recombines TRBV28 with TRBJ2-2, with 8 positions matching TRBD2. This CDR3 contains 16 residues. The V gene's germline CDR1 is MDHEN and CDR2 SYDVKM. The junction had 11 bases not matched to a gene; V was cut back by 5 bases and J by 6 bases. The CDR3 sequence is CASSPSGTRISGELFF. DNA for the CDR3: TGTGCCAGCAGTCCATCCGGGACTAGAATATCCGGGGAGCTGTTTTTT.

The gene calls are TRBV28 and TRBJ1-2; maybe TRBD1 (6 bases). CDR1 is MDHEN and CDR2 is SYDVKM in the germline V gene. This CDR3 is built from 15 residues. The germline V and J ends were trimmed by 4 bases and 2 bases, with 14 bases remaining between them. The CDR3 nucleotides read TGTGCCAGCAGTTCCCTTTCGACAGGCAACTATGGCTACACCTTC. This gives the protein CASSSLSTGNYGYTF.

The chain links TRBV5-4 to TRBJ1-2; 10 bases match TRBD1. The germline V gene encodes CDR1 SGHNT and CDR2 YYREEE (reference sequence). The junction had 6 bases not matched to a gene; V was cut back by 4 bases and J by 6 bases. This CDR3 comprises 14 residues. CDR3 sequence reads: CASSPGTGVHGYTF. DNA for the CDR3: TGTGCCAGCAGCCCTGGGACAGGGGTCCATGGCTACACCTTC.